The T cell receptor (beta chain) described here comes from a study of blood T cell repertoires in COVID-19. This CDR3 spans 15 amino acids. Trimming pared 3 bases from V and 1 base from J, leaving 14 bases between. Looked up from germline, CDR1 is DFQATT and CDR2 is SNEGSKA (reference sequence). Some clones are missing from TCRdb's copy, which holds only in-frame ones; the method was immunoSEQ multiplex PCR. The sample shows some 52,000 clones, 90% of them seen only once. Sequencing was done on a sample of peripheral blood. The sequence came from a human donor in a cohort sampled during active COVID-19. The chain recombines TRBV20-1 with TRBJ2-3; D is unclear. The CDR3 nucleotides read TGCAGTGCTAGTGGGCAGGCCGACGGCACAGATACGCAGTATTTT. Translated, it gives CSASGQADGTDTQYF.